This TCR beta chain was documented in a study of blood T cells in healthy people across ages. A second PCR, run for roughly 7 to 12 cycles, used a sample-barcoded 5' primer plus a J-beta primer mix. Individual samples furnished no less than 3 million CDR3-containing paired-end reads apiece. One entry per CDR3 protein, called by TCRdb with MiXCR from the 5' RACE reads. The sample holds over a million distinct CDR3 sequences; less than 50% are singletons and the top ten take under 20%. Study-wide findings and caveats: Among long-lived donors, naive CD4+ cells were more numerous and diversity higher than in aged donors.

About this clonotype: No antigen is known for it.

Germline lookup yields CDR1 LNHNV and CDR2 YYDKDF (reference sequence). The CDR3 is 12 residues long. V shed 4 bases and J 11 bases; nucleotides not matched to a gene: 7. Source material: blood. This receptor was obtained from a woman between 55 and 75 years old in good health. The chain carries TRBV15 and TRBJ2-5; 7 bases align to TRBD2. The CDR3 nucleotides read TGTGCCACCAGCATAAGCGGGGTTGAGCAGTACTTC. It yields the protein CATSISGVEQYF.